This T cell receptor (beta chain) came from a study of blood T cell repertoires in COVID-19. Background on the study: Acute and convalescent COVID-19 specimens originated in the United States, Italy and Spain.

In germline, CDR1 is SNHLY, CDR2 FYNNEI. The CDR3 spans 14 residues. The V and J ends lost 4 bases and 9 bases, in that order; junction bases with no gene match: 2. Those who participated ranged in age from about 18 to 89 years and resided in about two dozen US areas. Participants' reported clinical history set cohort assignment. Profiled with immunoSEQ multiplex PCR; TCRdb holds only in-frame clones, not every one. In the table there are approximately 220,000 clones, roughly 85% of which are singletons. This sequence was found in a woman aged 35 to 49 who had been exposed to COVID-19. This chain links TRBV2 with TRBJ1-6; TRBD1 matches 11 bases. The sample comprised PBMCs or T cells enriched from blood (not recorded which). The CDR3 here is CASSGTGGGSPLHF. The CDR3 nucleotides are TGTGCCAGCAGTGGGACAGGGGGCGGTTCACCCCTCCACTTT.